This T cell receptor (beta chain) is drawn from a study of cytomegalovirus exposure and HLA in healthy donors. The PCR ran on 60 Vbeta and 13 Jbeta primers. Clones were read by immunoSEQ multiplex PCR, and TCRdb kept only the in-frame ones, dropping some. This sample carries roughly 86,000 clones, about two thirds of them seen once, and the ten largest clones take roughly 21%. Turning to this clone: Its target is not known.

Whole-study results and caveats: According to an earlier analysis, most TCR beta V segments yielded productive rearrangements about 90% or about 30% of the time.

Germline V gene data show CDR1 as MNHEY and CDR2 as SVGAGI. The length of the CDR3 is 16 residues. Losses at the gene ends were 2 bases for V and 5 bases for J; bases not matched to a gene: 11. The V gene is TRBV6-5, the J gene TRBJ1-1; TRBD1 agrees at 7 bases. The TCR sequence derives from a woman between 45 and 60 years old in good health and CMV-seropositive. The specimen was PBMCs. CDR3 loop: CASSYGARGLGTEAFF. CDR3 DNA sequence: TGTGCCAGCAGTTACGGGGCCAGGGGGTTGGGTACTGAAGCTTTCTTT.